This TCR beta chain was recorded in a study of blood T cell repertoires in COVID-19. V trimming: 5 bases; J trimming: 5 bases; junction bases outside the gene matches: 14. CDR1 is MDHEN, CDR2 SYDVKM, per germline. The CDR3 is made up of 16 amino acids. Generated by immunoSEQ multiplex PCR, the TCRdb table keeps only in-frame clones and is missing some. This table holds a few hundred thousand clones, roughly 86% found once. The receptor comes from a man aged 35-49 years who had recovered from COVID-19. This chain links TRBV28 with TRBJ1-2; 7 bases map to TRBD1. The sequenced sample consisted of peripheral blood. CDR3 loop: CASSPKNRGILYGYTF. CDR3 nucleotides: TGTGCCAGCAGTCCGAAGAACAGGGGAATCCTATATGGCTACACCTTC.